This TCR beta chain was sequenced in a study of cytomegalovirus exposure and HLA in healthy donors. General study points: 150 to 200 TCR beta chains were listed as cytomegalovirus-associated. Researchers had no immune exposure information except CMV serostatus available. TCR beta chain V- and J-gene trimming was linked, in a later analysis, to a missense variant in DCLRE1C.

Regarding this clone: Its specificity is not known.

Amplification used 60 Vbeta primers and 13 Jbeta primers. The protocol was immunoSEQ multiplex PCR, while the TCRdb copy is restricted to in-frame clones and leaves out a portion. The data contain approximately 100,000 clones, around 75% of them singletons. Sequenced sample: PBMCs. This TCR was sampled from a male donor in good health and CMV-seropositive.

The CDR3 loop is CAWSRKEGEGSYGYTF. The DNA for the CDR3 is TGTGCCTGGAGCCGGAAAGAGGGCGAGGGTTCTTATGGCTACACCTTC. V gene TRBV30 combines with J gene TRBJ1-2; D is unresolved. This CDR3 is 16 amino acids long. V lost 3 bases to trimming and J lost 5 bases, with 22 bases between them. Germline V gene lookup returns CDR1 GTSNPN and CDR2 SVGIG (reference sequence).